This is a list of T cell receptor beta chains from one sample in a study of shared clonotypes between healthy human individuals. Here immunoSEQ multiplex PCR was the method, and the copy in TCRdb shows in-frame clones only, minus some. Of 2 million to 2.5 million clones in the sample, 85% to 95% are singletons; the top ten hold under 0.45%. Input material: naive CD4+ T cells from PBMCs. The receptors derive from a man aged 18 to 35 in good health. Some clones in this sample may be carry-over from other donors' samples. Each CDR3 is given with its conserved first and last residue. A D gene is named only where the DNA matches it firmly. The size of a clone is reported for some rows only, either as once, few or many, or as a class for expanded clones.

clone size,D gene,V gene,J gene,CDR3 DNA,CDR3 protein
-,-,TRBV25-1,TRBJ1-4,TGTGCCAGCAGTGACCGGGGGGAAAAACTGTTTTTT,CASSDRGEKLFF
-,-,TRBV18,TRBJ2-2,TGTGCCAGCTCGTCCGGGACAAACGCCGGGGAGCTGTTTTTT,CASSSGTNAGELFF
-,TRBD1,TRBV10-3,TRBJ2-7,TGTGCCATCAGTGGGGGACAGGGTGGGCAGTACTTC,CAISGGQGGQYF
once,-,TRBV27,TRBJ2-4,TGTGCCAGCAGTTTTGTTGGTGTGGGCAATTCGAGGGGTGAAAACATTCAGTACTTC,CASSFVGVGNSRGENIQYF
few,-,TRBV6-4,TRBJ1-2,TGTGCCAGCAGTGATGGGTGGGGCTACACCTTC,CASSDGWGYTF
-,-,TRBV28,TRBJ2-7,TGTGCCAGCAGTTTACACCTTGACCTTACCCAAGGCGAGCAGTACTTC,CASSLHLDLTQGEQYF
-,-,TRBV28,TRBJ2-1,TGTGCCAGCAGTTTCTCCGGGACTCCCCAATATAAGCAGTTCTTC,CASSFSGTPQYKQFF
-,-,TRBV4-2,TRBJ1-4,TGTGCCAGCAGCCAAGAAGTTTACAGGGCTGAAAAACTGTTTTTT,CASSQEVYRAEKLFF
-,-,TRBV2,TRBJ1-4,TGTGCCAGCAGTGAAGTCACGAGGGTTCCGAATGAAAAACTGTTTTTT,CASSEVTRVPNEKLFF
-,-,TRBV18,TRBJ1-1,TGTGCCAGCTCACCGATAGAGGTCTTGGACACTGAAGCTTTCTTT,CASSPIEVLDTEAFF
-,TRBD1,TRBV5-6,TRBJ2-2,TGTGCCAGCAGCTTGCAAGGACAGGGGTACGGGGAGCTGTTTTTT,CASSLQGQGYGELFF
-,-,TRBV5-4,TRBJ1-2,TGTGCCAGCAGCTTGGATAGCGGGGTGAGAAGCACCTTC,CASSLDSGVRSTF
-,TRBD2,TRBV10-3,TRBJ2-1,TGTGCCATCAACACCGCACCGGGACTAGCGGCCAATGAGCAGTTCTTC,CAINTAPGLAANEQFF
-,TRBD2,TRBV6-1,TRBJ2-5,TGTGCCAGCACTCCTAACGGACTAGCGGGTGAGACCCAGTACTTC,CASTPNGLAGETQYF
-,-,TRBV9,TRBJ2-5,TGTGCCAGCAGCTTAGACAGCCGGACCCAGTACTTC,CASSLDSRTQYF
-,-,TRBV5-8,TRBJ2-3,TGTGCCAGCAGCTCGCCCCCCAGTAGAGATACGCAGTATTTT,CASSSPPSRDTQYF
few,-,TRBV5-1,TRBJ1-1,TGCGCCAGCAGCTTGGGGACAGCCTACTTTGACACTGAAGCTTTCTTT,CASSLGTAYFDTEAFF
-,-,TRBV4-3,TRBJ2-3,TGCGCCAGCAGCCAAGATCCGGGTTCGATGACGCAGTATTTT,CASSQDPGSMTQYF
-,-,TRBV21-1,TRBJ2-1,TGTGCCAGCAGCAAAGGGACAGGGGCCTCGGGCTCCTACAATGAGCAGTTCTTC,CASSKGTGASGSYNEQFF
once,-,TRBV7-3,TRBJ2-1,TGTGCCAGCAGCACCGGGGCCGCAAGAAATGAGCAGTTCTTC,CASSTGAARNEQFF
-,-,TRBV2,TRBJ2-3,TGTGCCAGCAGTGAAGAGGCCCTAGCGAACACAGATACGCAGTATTTT,CASSEEALANTDTQYF
-,TRBD2,TRBV5-1,TRBJ2-5,TGCGCCAGCAGCCGGGGTGGCGCGGGAGGAGGAGAGACCCAGTACTTC,CASSRGGAGGGETQYF
-,-,TRBV7-9,TRBJ2-1,TGTGCCACAGGGGGGGCCTCAGGTGAGCAGTTCTTC,CATGGASGEQFF
-,-,TRBV30,TRBJ2-5,TGTGCCTGGAGAGGGTTGGGAGAGACCCAGTACTTC,CAWRGLGETQYF
-,-,TRBV7-9,TRBJ1-1,TGTGCCAGCAGCTTACTGACGGGAGACACTGAAGCTTTCTTT,CASSLLTGDTEAFF
-,-,TRBV5-1,TRBJ2-4,TGCGCCAGCAGCTTGTCGGGTGTTGACAAAAACATTCAGTACTTC,CASSLSGVDKNIQYF
few,-,TRBV5-4,TRBJ1-1,TGTGCCAGCAGCAAATCAGGGGACACTGAAGCTTTCTTT,CASSKSGDTEAFF
-,TRBD2,TRBV9,TRBJ2-3,TGTGCCAGCAGCGCGGCGGGAGTATCAGATACGCAGTATTTT,CASSAAGVSDTQYF
-,TRBD1,TRBV28,TRBJ1-1,TGTGCCAGCACCCCGACAGGGGTGGGACGCACTGAAGCTTTCTTT,CASTPTGVGRTEAFF
-,-,TRBV29-1,TRBJ2-7,TGCAGCGTTTTGGGGGGCGGAGATCGCAACGAGCAGTACTTC,CSVLGGGDRNEQYF
-,TRBD1,TRBV18,TRBJ1-5,TGTGCCAGCTCACCGATACAGGGGCGCAATCAGCCCCAGCATTTT,CASSPIQGRNQPQHF
-,-,TRBV20-1,TRBJ2-7,TGCAGTGCTAGAGATGACTACGAGCAGTACTTC,CSARDDYEQYF
-,-,TRBV9,TRBJ1-1,TGTGCCAGCAGCCGCACAGCCGCCACTGAAGCTTTCTTT,CASSRTAATEAFF
-,-,TRBV28,TRBJ2-7,TGTGCCAGCAGTTTGCTCCCACTGGAAGTAGCGGCCTACTACGAGCAGTACTTC,CASSLLPLEVAAYYEQYF
-,-,TRBV28,TRBJ2-2,TGTGCCAGCAGTTTCCTACAGGGAGACACCGGGGAGCTGTTTTTT,CASSFLQGDTGELFF
-,-,TRBV5-1,TRBJ1-1,TGCGCCAGCAGCTTGGATAGGGGCTCTGAAGCTTTCTTT,CASSLDRGSEAFF
-,-,TRBV30,TRBJ1-5,TGTGCCTGGGGACAGTACAATCAGCCCCAGCATTTT,CAWGQYNQPQHF
-,-,TRBV7-9,TRBJ2-7,TGTGCCAGCAGCTTCCCAGGGGGGAGGGGAGAGCAGTACTTC,CASSFPGGRGEQYF
-,-,TRBV7-9,TRBJ2-7,TGTGCCAGCAGCTTACGGGCCCCTAACGAGCAGTACTTC,CASSLRAPNEQYF
once,-,TRBV5-5,TRBJ2-5,TGTGCCAGCAGCGCGCCGTTCCGAGAACAAGAGACCCAGTACTTC,CASSAPFREQETQYF
-,TRBD1,TRBV7-3,TRBJ2-7,TGTGCCAGCACCCGAGGCGGGACAGGGTCCTCCTACGAGCAGTACTTC,CASTRGGTGSSYEQYF